This is a list of T cell receptor beta chains from one sample in a study of blood T cell repertoires in COVID-19. Profiling relied on immunoSEQ multiplex PCR, and the TCRdb table lists in-frame clones only, not all of them. The sample contains hundreds of thousands of clones, around 84% of which appear only once. Sequencing input: PBMCs or T cells enriched from blood (not recorded which). These receptors were obtained from a woman aged 50 to 60 who had recovered from COVID-19. Both conserved end residues are part of each CDR3. The D gene is left open where the match is weak. The size field is filled for only some rows; it gives once, few, many or a size class.

D gene	V gene	clone size	J gene	CDR3 protein	CDR3 DNA
TRBD2	TRBV11-2	-	TRBJ2-7	CASSLVPSGHSYEQYF	TGTGCCAGCAGCTTAGTCCCTAGCGGACACTCCTACGAGCAGTACTTC
-	TRBV7-6	-	TRBJ1-4	CASSLPQGSDEKLFF	TGTGCCAGCAGCCTCCCACAGGGCTCTGATGAAAAACTGTTTTTT
-	TRBV5-5	-	TRBJ2-3	CASSLAGGDTQYF	TGTGCCAGCAGCTTGGCCGGGGGTGATACGCAGTATTTT
TRBD1	TRBV28	-	TRBJ1-2	CASSLGQGVYGYTF	TGTGCCAGCAGCCTTGGACAGGGCGTCTATGGCTACACCTTC
-	TRBV18	-	TRBJ1-3	CASSPGAAGNTIYF	TGTGCCAGCTCACCTGGAGCGGCTGGAAACACCATATATTTT
-	TRBV7-2	-	TRBJ2-3	CASSLRVNTDTQYF	TGTGCCAGCAGCTTACGGGTAAACACAGATACGCAGTATTTT
TRBD2	TRBV4-1	-	TRBJ2-5	CASSQDSGRETQYF	TGCGCCAGCAGCCAGGATAGCGGGAGGGAGACCCAGTACTTC
-	TRBV7-2	-	TRBJ1-5	CASSPNQFAQPQHF	TGTGCCAGCAGCCCGAATCAGTTCGCTCAGCCCCAGCATTTT
-	TRBV4-1	-	TRBJ1-4	CASSREAPTGLAEKLFF	TGCGCCAGCAGCCGAGAAGCACCTACAGGGTTAGCGGAAAAACTGTTTTTT
-	TRBV10-3	-	TRBJ2-2	CAIPRGAYPTNTGELFF	TGTGCCATCCCCAGGGGGGCCTATCCCACGAACACCGGGGAGCTGTTTTTT
TRBD1	TRBV15	-	TRBJ2-7	CATSTGTGLYEQYF	TGTGCCACCAGCACCGGGACAGGGCTCTACGAGCAGTACTTC
TRBD1	TRBV11-2	once	TRBJ1-1	CASSQSGTGLAEAFF	TGTGCCAGCAGCCAATCCGGGACAGGGTTGGCTGAAGCTTTCTTT
TRBD1	TRBV19	-	TRBJ1-2	CASSTTSRGFGYTF	TGTGCCAGTAGTACCACGAGCAGGGGGTTTGGCTACACCTTC
-	TRBV9	-	TRBJ1-2	CASSVAEGNYGYTF	TGTGCCAGCAGCGTAGCGGAGGGAAACTATGGCTACACCTTC
-	TRBV18	-	TRBJ1-3	CASSPGVSGNTIYF	TGTGCCAGCTCACCGGGCGTCTCTGGAAACACCATATATTTT
-	TRBV12-5	-	TRBJ2-2	CASGLDTGELFF	TGTGCTAGTGGGCTAGACACCGGGGAGCTGTTTTTT
-	TRBV3-1/TRBV3-2	-	TRBJ2-3	CASSFPAGDSTDTQYF	TGTGCCAGCAGCTTCCCCGCAGGGGACAGCACAGATACGCAGTATTTT
TRBD1	TRBV7-2	-	TRBJ1-2	CASSLGQGRYGYTF	TGTGCCAGCAGCTTAGGACAGGGGAGGTATGGCTACACCTTC
-	TRBV19	once	TRBJ1-1	CASYGKINTEAFF	TGTGCCAGCTACGGGAAGATCAACACTGAAGCTTTCTTT
TRBD2	TRBV11-3	-	TRBJ2-3	CASSLYTLAGVPDTQYF	TGTGCCAGCAGCTTATATACACTAGCGGGAGTTCCAGATACGCAGTATTTT
-	TRBV18	-	TRBJ2-7	CASSPSRTYEQYF	TGTGCCAGCTCACCGTCTAGAACCTACGAGCAGTACTTC
-	TRBV6-2/TRBV6-3	-	TRBJ2-3	CASSYGSAVASDTQYF	TGTGCCAGCAGTTACGGGTCGGCAGTAGCGTCCGATACGCAGTATTTT
-	TRBV7-2	-	TRBJ1-2	CASSLARGSPAGYTF	TGTGCCAGCAGCTTAGCGCGGGGGTCCCCCGCTGGCTACACCTTC
-	TRBV12-3/TRBV12-4	few	TRBJ1-2	CASSLTGFYGYTF	TGTGCCAGCAGTTTAACGGGATTCTATGGCTACACCTTC
-	TRBV7-9	few	TRBJ2-7	CASSFQGHAYEQYF	TGTGCCAGCAGCTTTCAGGGTCACGCCTACGAGCAGTACTTC
-	TRBV7-9	-	TRBJ2-5	CASSLGPGRQTQYF	TGTGCCAGCAGCTTAGGTCCAGGGCGTCAGACCCAGTACTTC
-	TRBV25-1	-	TRBJ2-7	CASSEPGSYEQYF	TGTGCCAGCAGTGAACCCGGGTCCTACGAGCAGTACTTC
TRBD1	TRBV19	-	TRBJ1-1	CASSQGQGRRGAEAFF	TGTGCCAGTAGTCAGGGACAGGGACGACGCGGGGCTGAAGCTTTCTTT
TRBD1	TRBV24-1	-	TRBJ1-2	CATSDPWTGSYGYTF	TGTGCCACCAGTGATCCCTGGACAGGGAGTTATGGCTACACCTTC
-	TRBV12-2	-	TRBJ2-3	CASRLCGRPGADTQYF	TGTGCAAGTCGCTTATGCGGGAGGCCAGGGGCAGATACGCAGTATTTT
TRBD1	TRBV18	-	TRBJ1-2	CASSSGTGGDGYTF	TGTGCCAGCTCATCCGGGACAGGGGGCGATGGCTACACCTTC
TRBD2	TRBV9	-	TRBJ2-1	CASSASGTSDNEQFF	TGTGCCAGCAGCGCCTCCGGGACTAGCGACAATGAGCAGTTCTTC
TRBD2	TRBV5-1	-	TRBJ2-7	CASSWTSGVSYEQYF	TGCGCCAGCAGCTGGACTAGCGGGGTCTCCTACGAGCAGTACTTC
TRBD2	TRBV28	-	TRBJ2-7	CATRNSGATYEQYF	TGTGCCACGCGTAATAGCGGGGCCACCTACGAGCAGTACTTC
TRBD1	TRBV2	-	TRBJ1-2	CASSVGTVGEVGYTF	TGTGCCAGCAGTGTTGGGACAGTGGGGGAAGTGGGCTACACCTTC
TRBD2	TRBV7-2	-	TRBJ2-5	CASTPGGGRETQYF	TGTGCCAGCACCCCGGGGGGGGGAAGAGAGACCCAGTACTTC
TRBD1	TRBV28	few	TRBJ1-4	CASSVIGTGEEKLFF	TGTGCCAGCAGTGTGATCGGGACAGGGGAAGAAAAACTGTTTTTT
-	TRBV18	-	TRBJ2-3	CASSAQITDTQYF	TGTGCCAGCTCCGCTCAGATCACAGATACGCAGTATTTT
TRBD2	TRBV6-2/TRBV6-3	-	TRBJ2-1	CASSTKQRLAGGSYNEQFF	TGTGCCAGCAGTACCAAACAGCGACTAGCGGGAGGCTCCTACAATGAGCAGTTCTTC
TRBD1	TRBV7-3	-	TRBJ2-1	CASSFEQGHNEQFF	TGTGCCAGCAGCTTCGAACAGGGGCACAATGAGCAGTTCTTC